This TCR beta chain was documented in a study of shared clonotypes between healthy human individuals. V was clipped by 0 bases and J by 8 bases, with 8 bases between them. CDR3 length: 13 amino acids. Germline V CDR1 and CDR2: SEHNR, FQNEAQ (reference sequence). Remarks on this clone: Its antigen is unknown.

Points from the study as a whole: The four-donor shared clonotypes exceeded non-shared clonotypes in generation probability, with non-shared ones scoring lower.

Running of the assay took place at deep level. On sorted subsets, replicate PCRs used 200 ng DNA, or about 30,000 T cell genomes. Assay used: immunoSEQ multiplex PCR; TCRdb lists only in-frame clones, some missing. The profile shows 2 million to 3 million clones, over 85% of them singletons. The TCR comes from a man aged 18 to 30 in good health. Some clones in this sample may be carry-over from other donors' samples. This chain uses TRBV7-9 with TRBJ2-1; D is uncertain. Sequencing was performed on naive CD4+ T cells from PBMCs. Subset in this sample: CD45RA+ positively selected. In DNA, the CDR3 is TGTGCCAGCAGCTTAGCGTATACCTATGAGCAGTTCTTC. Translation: CASSLAYTYEQFF.